This T cell receptor (beta chain) was documented in a study of blood T cell repertoires in COVID-19. Study in general: The analysed material was cDNA or gDNA that came from T cells, B-cell-depleted T cells, or PBMCs.

Profiled with immunoSEQ multiplex PCR; TCRdb holds only in-frame clones, not every one. Of approximately 150,000 clones detected, roughly 80% appear once; the ten largest clones hold about 8%. V lost 6 bases and J lost 1, with 12 bases in between. CDR1 and CDR2 (germline): WSHSY, SAAADI. This CDR3 contains 14 residues. The chain joins TRBV10-2 to TRBJ1-1; D is ambiguous. The specimen was peripheral blood. This receptor was obtained from a woman in her 70s with acute or convalescent COVID-19. Here the CDR3 reads CASSEIARNTEAFF. CDR3 DNA: TGCGCCAGCAGCGAAATAGCGCGGAACACTGAAGCTTTCTTT.